This T cell receptor (beta chain) stems from a study of blood T cell repertoires in COVID-19. As for the study in general: Some COVID-19 samples were acute and others convalescent; all came from the United States, Italy and Spain. PBMCs, B-cell-depleted T cells, or T cells provided the cDNA or gDNA that made up the material.

This table comes from immunoSEQ multiplex PCR, and its TCRdb copy is limited to in-frame clones, with some not included. The sample records about half a million clones, roughly 85% being singletons. Germline CDR1 is GTSNPN and CDR2 is SVGIG (reference sequence). The CDR3 is 16 residues long. After removal of 1 base from V and 2 bases from J, the junction contained 6 bases not matched to a gene. The V and J genes are TRBV30 and TRBJ2-1, with 9 bases fitting TRBD2. The specimen sequenced was peripheral blood. The receptor comes from a human donor in a cohort sampled during active COVID-19. CDR3 loop: CAWSAQRLAAYNEQFF. The CDR3 DNA sequence: TGTGCCTGGAGTGCTCAACGACTAGCGGCCTACAATGAGCAGTTCTTC.